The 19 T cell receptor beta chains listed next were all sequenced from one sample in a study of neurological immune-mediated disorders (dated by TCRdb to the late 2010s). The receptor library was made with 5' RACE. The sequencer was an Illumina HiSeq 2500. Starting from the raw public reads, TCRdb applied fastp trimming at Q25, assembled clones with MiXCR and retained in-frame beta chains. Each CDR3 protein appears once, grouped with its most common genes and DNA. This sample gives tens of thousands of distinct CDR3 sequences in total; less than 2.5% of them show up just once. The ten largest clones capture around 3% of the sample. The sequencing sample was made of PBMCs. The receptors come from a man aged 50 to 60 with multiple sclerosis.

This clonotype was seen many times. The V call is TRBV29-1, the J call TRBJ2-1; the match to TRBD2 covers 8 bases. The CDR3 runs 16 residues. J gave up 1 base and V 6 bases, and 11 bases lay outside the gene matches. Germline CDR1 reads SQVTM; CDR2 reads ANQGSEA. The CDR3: CSVLSGGAQSYNEQFF. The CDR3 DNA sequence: TGCAGCGTCCTCTCCGGGGGGGCTCAATCCTACAATGAGCAGTTCTTC.

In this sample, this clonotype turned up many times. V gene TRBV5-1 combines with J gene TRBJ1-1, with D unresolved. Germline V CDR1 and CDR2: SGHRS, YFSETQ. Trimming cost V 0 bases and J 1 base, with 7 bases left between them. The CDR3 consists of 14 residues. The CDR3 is CASSLDNSNTEAFF. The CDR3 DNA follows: TGCGCCAGCAGCTTGGACAACTCGAACACTGAAGCTTTCTTT.

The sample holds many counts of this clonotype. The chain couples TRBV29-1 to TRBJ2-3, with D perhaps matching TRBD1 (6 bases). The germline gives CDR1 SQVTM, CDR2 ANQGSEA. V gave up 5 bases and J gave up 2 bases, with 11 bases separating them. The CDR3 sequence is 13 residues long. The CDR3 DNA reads TGCAGCGTTACAGGGTTTGTCACAGATACGCAGTATTTT. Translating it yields CSVTGFVTDTQYF.

CDR3 sequence (DNA): TGCGCCAGCAGCTTGGCCGGGGGGCCGGGGGAGCTGTTTTTT. As protein: CASSLAGGPGELFF. The J gene is TRBJ2-2, the V gene TRBV5-1; possibly TRBD2 for D (7 bases). Trimming stripped 0 bases from V and 8 bases from J, with 11 bases between. Germline assignment: CDR1 SGHRS and CDR2 YFSETQ. This CDR3 has 14 amino acids.

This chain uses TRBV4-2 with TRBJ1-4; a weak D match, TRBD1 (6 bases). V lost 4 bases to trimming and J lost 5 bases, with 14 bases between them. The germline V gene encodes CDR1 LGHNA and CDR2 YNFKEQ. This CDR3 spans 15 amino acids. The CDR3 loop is CASSPGGQGNEKLFF. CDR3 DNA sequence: TGTGCCAGCAGCCCAGGAGGGCAGGGGAATGAAAAACTGTTTTTT.

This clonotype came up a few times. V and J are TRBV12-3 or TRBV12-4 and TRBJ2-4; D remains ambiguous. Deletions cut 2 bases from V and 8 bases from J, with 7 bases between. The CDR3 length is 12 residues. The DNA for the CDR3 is TGTGCCAGCAGTTTAAATCAGGACATTCAGTACTTC. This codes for CASSLNQDIQYF.

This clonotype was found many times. The chain's CDR3 is CASSSNGHTDTQYF. The DNA of the CDR3 is TGCGCCAGCAGCTCGAACGGGCACACAGATACGCAGTATTTT. The V call is TRBV5-1, the J call TRBJ2-3; D remains ambiguous. This CDR3 has 14 residues. The V gene lost 3 bases and the J gene lost 2 bases, with 10 bases spanning the gap. Germline CDR1 SGHRS, CDR2 YFSETQ.

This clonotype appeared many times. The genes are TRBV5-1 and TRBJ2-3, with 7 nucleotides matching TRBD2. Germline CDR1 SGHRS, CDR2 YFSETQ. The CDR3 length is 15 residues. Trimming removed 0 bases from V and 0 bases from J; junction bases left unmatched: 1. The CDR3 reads CASSLEAGSTDTQYF. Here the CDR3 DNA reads TGCGCCAGCAGCTTGGAAGCGGGGAGCACAGATACGCAGTATTTT.

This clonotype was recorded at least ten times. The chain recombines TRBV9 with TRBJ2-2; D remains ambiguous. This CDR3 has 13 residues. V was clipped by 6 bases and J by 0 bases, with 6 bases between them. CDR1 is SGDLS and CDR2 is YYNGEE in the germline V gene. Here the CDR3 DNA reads TGTGCCAGCAAAGAAGCGAACACCGGGGAGCTGTTTTTT. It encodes CASKEANTGELFF. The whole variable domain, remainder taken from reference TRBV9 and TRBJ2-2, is DSGVTQTPKHLITATGQRVTLRCSPRSGDLSVYWYQQSLDQGLQFLIQYYNGEERAKGNILERFSAQQFPDLHSELNLSSLELGDSALYFCASKEANTGELFFGEGSRLTVL.

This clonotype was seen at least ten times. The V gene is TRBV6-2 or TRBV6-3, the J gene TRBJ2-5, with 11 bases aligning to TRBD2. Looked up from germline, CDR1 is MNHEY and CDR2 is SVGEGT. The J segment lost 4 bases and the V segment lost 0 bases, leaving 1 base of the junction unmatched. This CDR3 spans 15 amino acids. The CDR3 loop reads CASSYSSGGGETQYF. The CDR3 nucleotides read TGTGCCAGCAGTTACTCTAGCGGGGGGGGAGAGACCCAGTACTTC.

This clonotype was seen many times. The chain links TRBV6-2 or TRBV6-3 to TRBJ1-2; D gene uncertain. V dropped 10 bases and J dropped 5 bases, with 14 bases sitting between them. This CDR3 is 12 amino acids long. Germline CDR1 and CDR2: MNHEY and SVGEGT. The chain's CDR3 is CATTNWGYGYTF. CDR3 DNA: TGTGCCACCACGAATTGGGGATATGGCTACACCTTC.

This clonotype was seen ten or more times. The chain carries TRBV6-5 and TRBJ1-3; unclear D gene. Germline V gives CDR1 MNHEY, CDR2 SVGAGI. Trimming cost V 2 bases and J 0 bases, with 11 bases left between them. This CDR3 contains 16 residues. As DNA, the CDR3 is TGTGCCAGCAGTTACGCGTTAGGGTCCTCTGGAAACACCATATATTTT. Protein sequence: CASSYALGSSGNTIYF.

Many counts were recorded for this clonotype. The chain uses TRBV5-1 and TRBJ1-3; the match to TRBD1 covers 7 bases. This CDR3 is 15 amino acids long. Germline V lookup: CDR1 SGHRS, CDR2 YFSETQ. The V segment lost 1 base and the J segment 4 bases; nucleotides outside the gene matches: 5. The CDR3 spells CASSLMTGRGNTIYF. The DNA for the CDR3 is TGCGCCAGCAGCTTGATGACAGGGAGAGGAAACACCATATATTTT.

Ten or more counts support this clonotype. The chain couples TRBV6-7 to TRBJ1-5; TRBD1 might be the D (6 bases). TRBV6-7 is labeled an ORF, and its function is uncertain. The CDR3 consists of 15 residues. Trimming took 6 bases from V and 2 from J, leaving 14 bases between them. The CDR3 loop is CASRLQGLGNQPQHF. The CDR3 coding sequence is TGTGCCAGCAGGCTACAGGGCTTAGGCAATCAGCCCCAGCATTTT.

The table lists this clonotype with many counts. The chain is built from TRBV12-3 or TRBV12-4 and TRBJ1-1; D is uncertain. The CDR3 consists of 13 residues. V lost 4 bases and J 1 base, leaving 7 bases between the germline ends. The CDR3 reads CASSSQENTEAFF. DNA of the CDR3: TGTGCCAGCAGTTCTCAGGAGAACACTGAAGCTTTCTTT.

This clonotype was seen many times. The CDR3 DNA reads TGCGCCAGCAGCCCGACAGGGGGCATCACTGAAGCTTTCTTT. Amino acids: CASSPTGGITEAFF. V and J are TRBV5-1 and TRBJ1-1; 10 bases line up with TRBD1. The CDR3 has 14 residues. The ends lost 4 bases at V and 4 bases at J; junction bases unmatched: 4. Germline V gene sequence: CDR1 SGHRS, CDR2 YFSETQ.

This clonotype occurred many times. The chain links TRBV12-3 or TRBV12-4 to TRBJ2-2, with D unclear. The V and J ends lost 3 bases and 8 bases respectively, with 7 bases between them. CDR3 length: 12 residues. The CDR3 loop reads CASSFTGGELFF. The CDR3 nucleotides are TGTGCCAGCAGTTTCACCGGGGGGGAGCTGTTTTTT.

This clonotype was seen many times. CDR3 nucleotides: TGTGCCAGCTCATCGACCGGAGCGGGAGGAAACACCATATATTTT. Translation: CASSSTGAGGNTIYF. The rearrangement joins TRBV18 to TRBJ1-3, with D hard to call. The CDR3 has 15 amino acids. Germline CDR1 is KGHSH and CDR2 is LQKENI. Trimming shortened V by 5 bases and J by 4 bases, and 15 bases separated the two germline ends.

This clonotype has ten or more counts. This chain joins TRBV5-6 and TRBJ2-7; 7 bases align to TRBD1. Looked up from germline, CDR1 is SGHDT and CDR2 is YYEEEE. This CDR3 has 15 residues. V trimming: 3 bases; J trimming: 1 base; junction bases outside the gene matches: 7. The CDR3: CASSYRGPRSYEQYF. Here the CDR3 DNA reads TGTGCCAGCAGCTATAGGGGGCCGAGGTCCTACGAGCAGTACTTC.